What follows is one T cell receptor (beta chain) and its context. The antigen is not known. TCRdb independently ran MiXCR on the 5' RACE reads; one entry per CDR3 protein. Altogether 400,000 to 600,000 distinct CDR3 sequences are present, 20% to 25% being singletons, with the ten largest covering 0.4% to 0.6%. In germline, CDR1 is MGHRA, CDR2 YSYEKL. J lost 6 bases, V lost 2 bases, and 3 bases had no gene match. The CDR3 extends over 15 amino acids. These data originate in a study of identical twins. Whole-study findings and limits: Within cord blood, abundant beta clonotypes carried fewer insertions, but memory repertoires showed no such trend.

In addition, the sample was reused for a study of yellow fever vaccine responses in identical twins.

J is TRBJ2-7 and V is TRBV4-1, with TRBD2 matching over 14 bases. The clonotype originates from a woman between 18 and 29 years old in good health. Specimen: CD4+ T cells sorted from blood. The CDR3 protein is CASSQPGLAGVEQYF. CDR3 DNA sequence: TGCGCCAGCAGCCAACCGGGACTAGCGGGAGTCGAGCAGTACTTC.